The 3 T cell receptor beta chains given below trace back to one sample, sequenced in a study of T cell repertoires in cytomegalovirus infection. One entry per CDR3 protein results from TCRdb running MiXCR on the reads. The sample records some 390,000 distinct CDR3 sequences, roughly 18% being singletons. Sequenced sample: PBMCs. All receptors derive from a human donor in good health (CMV status not recorded). Some clones in this sample may be carry-over from other donors' samples.

This clonotype was detected many times. The V and J genes are TRBV20-1 and TRBJ2-5; D gene ambiguous. The CDR3 has 13 amino acids. Germline V CDR1 and CDR2: DFQATT, SNEGSKA (reference sequence). V shed 5 bases and J shed 5 bases, with 15 bases lying between them. CDR3 in amino acids: CSAAPGARETQYF. CDR3 DNA sequence: TGCAGTGCTGCACCAGGCGCTCGGGAGACCCAGTACTTC.

This sequence joins TRBV29-1 and TRBJ2-7, with TRBD1 identical over 9 bases. V shed 4 bases and J 6 bases; nucleotides not matched to a gene: 4. Germline lookup yields CDR1 SQVTM and CDR2 ANQGSEA. This CDR3 spans 12 amino acids. The CDR3 DNA reads as TGCAGCGTTGCCGGGACAGGGCGCGAGCAGTACTTC. Amino acid sequence: CSVAGTGREQYF.

The rearrangement joins TRBV2 to TRBJ2-3; D gene unclear. Trimming took 0 bases from V and 4 from J, leaving 8 bases between them. Germline-derived CDR1 and CDR2 are SNHLY and FYNNEI. The CDR3 covers 14 residues. The chain's CDR3 is CASSEASTADTQYF. The CDR3 DNA follows: TGTGCCAGCAGTGAAGCTTCTACCGCAGATACGCAGTATTTT.